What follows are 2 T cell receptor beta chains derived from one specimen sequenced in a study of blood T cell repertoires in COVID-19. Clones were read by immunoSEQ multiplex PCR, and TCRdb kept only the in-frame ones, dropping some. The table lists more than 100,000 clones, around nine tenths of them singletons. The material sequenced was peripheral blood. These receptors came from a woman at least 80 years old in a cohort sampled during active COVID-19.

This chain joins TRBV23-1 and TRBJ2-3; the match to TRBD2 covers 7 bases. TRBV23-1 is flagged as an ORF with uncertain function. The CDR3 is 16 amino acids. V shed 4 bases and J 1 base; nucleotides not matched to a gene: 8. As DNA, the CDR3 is TGCGCCAGCAGTCGTCCCGGGCGGGAGTGCACAGATACGCAGTATTTT. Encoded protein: CASSRPGRECTDTQYF.

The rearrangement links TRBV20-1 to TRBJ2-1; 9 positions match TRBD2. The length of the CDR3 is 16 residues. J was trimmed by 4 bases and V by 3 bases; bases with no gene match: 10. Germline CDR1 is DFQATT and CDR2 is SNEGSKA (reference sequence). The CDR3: CSASRPSGTGYNEQFF. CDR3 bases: TGCAGTGCTAGTCGTCCTAGCGGGACCGGATACAATGAGCAGTTCTTC.